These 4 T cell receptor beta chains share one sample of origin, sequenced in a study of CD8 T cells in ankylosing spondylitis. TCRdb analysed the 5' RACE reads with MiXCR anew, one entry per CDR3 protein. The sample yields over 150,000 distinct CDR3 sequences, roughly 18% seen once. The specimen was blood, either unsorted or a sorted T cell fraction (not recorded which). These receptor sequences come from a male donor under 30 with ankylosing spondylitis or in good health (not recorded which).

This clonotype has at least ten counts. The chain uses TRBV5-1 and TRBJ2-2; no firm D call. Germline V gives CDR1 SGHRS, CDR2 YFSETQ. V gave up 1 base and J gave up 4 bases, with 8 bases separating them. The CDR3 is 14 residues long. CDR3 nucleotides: TGCGCCAGCAGCTTGTACCTAACCACCGGGGAGCTGTTTTTT. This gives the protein CASSLYLTTGELFF.

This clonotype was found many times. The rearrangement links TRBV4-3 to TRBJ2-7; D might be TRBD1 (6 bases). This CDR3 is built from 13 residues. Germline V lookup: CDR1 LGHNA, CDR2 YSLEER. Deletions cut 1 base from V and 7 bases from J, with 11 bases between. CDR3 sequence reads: CASSQGWGLEQYF. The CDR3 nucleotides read TGCGCCAGCAGCCAAGGCTGGGGGCTGGAGCAGTACTTC.

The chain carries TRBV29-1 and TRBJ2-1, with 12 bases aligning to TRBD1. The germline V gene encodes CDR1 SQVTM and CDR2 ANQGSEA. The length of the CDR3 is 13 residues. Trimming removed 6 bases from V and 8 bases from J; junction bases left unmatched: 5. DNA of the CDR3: TGCAGCGTCCGGGACAGGGGGCTCGATGAGCAGTTCTTC. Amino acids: CSVRDRGLDEQFF.

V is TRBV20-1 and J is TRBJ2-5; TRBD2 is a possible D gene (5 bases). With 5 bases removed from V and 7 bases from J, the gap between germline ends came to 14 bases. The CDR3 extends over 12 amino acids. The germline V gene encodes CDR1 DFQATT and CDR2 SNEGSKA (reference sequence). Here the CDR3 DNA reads TGCAGTGCTCCTGGGGAGCAGAGGACCCAGTACTTC. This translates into CSAPGEQRTQYF.